The source of this TCR beta chain is a study of T cell changes during pregnancy in multiple sclerosis (dated by TCRdb to between 2018 and 2021). At the level of the whole study: The study examined how the T cell repertoire changed over the course of pregnancy in women with multiple sclerosis.

Remarks on this clone: Its antigen remains unidentified. No base quality information exists; no much larger clone differs at one position.

Receptor amplification or capture employed the immunoSEQ multiplex PCR assay. Imported from immuneACCESS, the table was reduced by TCRdb to in-frame sequences with V and J called. These copies leave out some clones; in studies compared against another copy, an unresolved V gene accounts for under half, and the cause of the remainder is not known. For this sample there are tens of thousands of clones; approximately 92% appear just once. 1% of the sample is in the top ten clones. Sequencing used peripheral blood, obtained in the first trimester of pregnancy. The origin of this receptor is a female donor with multiple sclerosis, enrolled in a pregnancy study.

The DNA reads as follows: TGCGCCAGCAGCATCACGGACTCCCGCGCAGATACGCAGTATTTT. It codes for CASSITDSRADTQYF. This receptor chain uses TRBV5-1 and TRBJ2-3; possibly the D gene is TRBD2, per 5 matching bases. V is reduced by 4 bases and J by 4 bases, leaving a spacing of 16 bases between them. Including cysteine and phenylalanine, the CDR3 has 15 amino acids. Only CDR3 DNA is held: 45 bases, read in frame from base 1. CDR1 and CDR2, looked up from the germline V gene, are SGHRS and YFSETQ.